This record concerns one TCR beta chain sequence. This sample was included in a study of quantifying T cell responses using KT2 cells. On the study more broadly: TCR alpha and beta constant-region primers primed reverse transcription of RNA. The second PCR was a qPCR stopped at a predetermined fluorescence threshold.

A single-stranded UMI oligo with SP2 sequence was ligated to cDNA 3' ends. An equimolar mix of RC1.1 and RC1.2 primed the beta chain across TRBC1 and TRBC2. Starting with the second PCR, alpha and beta TCR chains went through separate processing. TCRdb re-called the UMI-ligation and nested PCR reads through MiXCR, storing one row per CDR3 protein. The sample shows tens of thousands of distinct CDR3 sequences, roughly an eighth of them seen only once. This CDR3 region has 14 residues. The ends were cut back, 2 bases at V and 3 bases at J, with 9 bases in the middle. The germline gives CDR1 SEHNR, CDR2 FQNEAQ (reference sequence). KT2, a clone with a known TCR, was spiked into unfractionated PBMC. KT2 cells were mixed with fixed PBMC numbers at varying ratios.

The sequence was collected from a human donor. The chain combines TRBV7-9 with TRBJ2-3; tentatively, D is TRBD2 (5 bases). The sequenced material came from PBMCs spiked with cells of the T cell clone KT2. This chain's CDR3 is CASSLSGRTDTQYF. CDR3 coding DNA: TGTGCCAGCAGCTTAAGTGGGAGAACAGATACGCAGTATTTT. Looking up the rest from reference TRBV7-9 and TRBJ2-3 gives the full variable domain: DTGVSQNPRHKITKRGQNVTFRCDPISEHNRLYWYRQTLGQGPEFLTYFQNEAQLEKSRLLSDRFSAERPKGSFSTLEIQRTEQGDSAMYLCASSLSGRTDTQYFGPGTRLTVL.